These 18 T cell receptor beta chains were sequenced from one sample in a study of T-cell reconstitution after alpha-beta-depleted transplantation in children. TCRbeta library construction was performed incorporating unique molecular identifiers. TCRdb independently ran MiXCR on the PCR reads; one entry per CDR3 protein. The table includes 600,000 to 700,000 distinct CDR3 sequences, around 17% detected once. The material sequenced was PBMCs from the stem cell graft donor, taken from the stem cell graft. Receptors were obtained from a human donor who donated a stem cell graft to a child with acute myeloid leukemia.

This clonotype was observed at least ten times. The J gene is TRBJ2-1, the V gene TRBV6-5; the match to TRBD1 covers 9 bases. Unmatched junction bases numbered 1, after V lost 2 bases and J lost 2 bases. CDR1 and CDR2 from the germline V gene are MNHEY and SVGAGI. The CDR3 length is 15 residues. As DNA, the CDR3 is TGTGCCAGCAGTTACGACAGGGGGGCCTACAATGAGCAGTTCTTC. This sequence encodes CASSYDRGAYNEQFF.

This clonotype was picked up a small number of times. The CDR3 bases are TGTGCTAGTGGTCCCGGGACAGGGGGCCTCGAGCAGTACTTC. Translation gives CASGPGTGGLEQYF. The chain couples TRBV12-5 to TRBJ2-7; 12 bases fit TRBD1. With V trimmed by 5 bases and J by 6 bases, 5 bases remained unmatched. CDR1 and CDR2 (germline): LGHNT, FRNRAP. This CDR3 region has 14 residues.

CDR3 protein: CASSLGVGNLNTEAFF. The CDR3, as DNA: TGCGCCAGCAGTCTCGGGGTGGGAAATCTTAACACTGAAGCTTTCTTT. The chain joins TRBV4-1 to TRBJ1-1; D ambiguous. The CDR3 has 16 amino acids. The germline CDR1 and CDR2 sequences are MGHRA and YSYEKL. Trimming removed 6 bases from V and 2 bases from J, with 19 bases in between.

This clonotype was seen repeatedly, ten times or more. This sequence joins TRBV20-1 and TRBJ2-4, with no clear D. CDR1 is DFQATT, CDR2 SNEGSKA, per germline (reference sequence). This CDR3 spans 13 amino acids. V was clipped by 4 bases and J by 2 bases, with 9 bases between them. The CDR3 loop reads CSANLATKNIQYF. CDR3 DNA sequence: TGCAGTGCTAATTTGGCAACCAAAAACATTCAGTACTTC.

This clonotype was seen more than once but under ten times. DNA for the CDR3: TGTGCCAGCAGCCCCCGGCCAGCCTTCAATCAGCCCCAGCATTTT. Protein product: CASSPRPAFNQPQHF. V usage is TRBV12-3 or TRBV12-4 and J usage is TRBJ1-5; no definite D call. The V gene lost 6 bases and the J gene lost 3 bases, with 15 bases spanning the gap. The CDR3 covers 15 residues.

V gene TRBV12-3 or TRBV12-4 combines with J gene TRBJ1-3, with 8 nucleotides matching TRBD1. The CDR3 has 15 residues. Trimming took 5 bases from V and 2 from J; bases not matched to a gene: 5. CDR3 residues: CASSRTGKAGNTIYF. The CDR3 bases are TGTGCCAGCAGTCGGACAGGGAAGGCTGGAAACACCATATATTTT.

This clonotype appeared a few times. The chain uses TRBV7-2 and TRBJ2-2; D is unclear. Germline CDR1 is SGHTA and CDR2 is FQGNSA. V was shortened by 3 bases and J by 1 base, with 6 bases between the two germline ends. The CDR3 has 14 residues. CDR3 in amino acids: CASSFVGNTGELFF. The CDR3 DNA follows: TGTGCCAGCAGCTTCGTCGGGAACACCGGGGAGCTGTTTTTT.

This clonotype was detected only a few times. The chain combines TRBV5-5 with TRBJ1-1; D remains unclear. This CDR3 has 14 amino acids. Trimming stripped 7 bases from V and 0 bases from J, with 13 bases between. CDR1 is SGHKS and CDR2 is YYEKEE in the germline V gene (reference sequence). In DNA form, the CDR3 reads TGTGCCAGCGTGGGGAGGCCCGTGAACACTGAAGCTTTCTTT. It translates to CASVGRPVNTEAFF.

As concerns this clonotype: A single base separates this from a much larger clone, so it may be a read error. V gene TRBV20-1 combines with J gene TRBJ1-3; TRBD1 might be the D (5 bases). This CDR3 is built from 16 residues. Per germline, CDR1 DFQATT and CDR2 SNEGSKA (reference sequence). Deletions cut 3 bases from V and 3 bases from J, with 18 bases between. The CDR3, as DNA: TGCAGTGCTAGTTCCCCCGACAGCCTCTTTGGAAACACCATATATTTT. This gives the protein CSASSPDSLFGNTIYF.

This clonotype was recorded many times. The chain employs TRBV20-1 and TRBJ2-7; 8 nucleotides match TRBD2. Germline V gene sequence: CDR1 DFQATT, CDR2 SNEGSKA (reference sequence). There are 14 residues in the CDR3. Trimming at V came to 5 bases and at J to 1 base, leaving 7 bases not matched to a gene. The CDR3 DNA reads TGCAGTGCTGCCGGGACTAGTTATTCCTACGAGCAGTACTTC. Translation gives CSAAGTSYSYEQYF.

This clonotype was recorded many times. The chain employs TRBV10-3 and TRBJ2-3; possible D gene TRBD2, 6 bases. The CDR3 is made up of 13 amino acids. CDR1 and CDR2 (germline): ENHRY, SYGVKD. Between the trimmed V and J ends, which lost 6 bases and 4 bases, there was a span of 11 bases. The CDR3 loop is CAISRDFPDTQYF. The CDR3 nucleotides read TGTGCCATCAGCCGGGACTTTCCAGATACGCAGTATTTT.

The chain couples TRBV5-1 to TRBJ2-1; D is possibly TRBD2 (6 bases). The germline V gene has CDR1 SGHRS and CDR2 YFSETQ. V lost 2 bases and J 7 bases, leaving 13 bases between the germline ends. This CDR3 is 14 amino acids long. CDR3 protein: CASSLLPGGNEQFF. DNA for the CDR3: TGCGCCAGCAGCTTACTTCCCGGGGGAAATGAGCAGTTCTTC.

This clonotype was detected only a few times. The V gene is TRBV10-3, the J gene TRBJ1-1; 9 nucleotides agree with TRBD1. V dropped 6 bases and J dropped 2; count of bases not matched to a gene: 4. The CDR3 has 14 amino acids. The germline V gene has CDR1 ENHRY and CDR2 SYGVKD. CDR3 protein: CAISWDRDNTEAFF. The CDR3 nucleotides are TGTGCCATCAGCTGGGACAGGGACAACACTGAAGCTTTCTTT.

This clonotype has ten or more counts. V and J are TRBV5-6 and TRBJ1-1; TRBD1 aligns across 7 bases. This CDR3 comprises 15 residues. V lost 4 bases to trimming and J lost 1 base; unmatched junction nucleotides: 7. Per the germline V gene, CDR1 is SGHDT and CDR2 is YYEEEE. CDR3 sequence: CASSVINRGNTEAFF. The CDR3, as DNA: TGTGCCAGCAGCGTAATTAACAGGGGGAACACTGAAGCTTTCTTT.

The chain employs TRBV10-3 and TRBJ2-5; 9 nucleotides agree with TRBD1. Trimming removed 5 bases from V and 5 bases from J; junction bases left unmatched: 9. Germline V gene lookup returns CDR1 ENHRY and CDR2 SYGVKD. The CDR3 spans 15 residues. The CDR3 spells CAISSGQGVWETQYF. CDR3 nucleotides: TGTGCCATCAGTTCGGGACAGGGTGTGTGGGAGACCCAGTACTTC.

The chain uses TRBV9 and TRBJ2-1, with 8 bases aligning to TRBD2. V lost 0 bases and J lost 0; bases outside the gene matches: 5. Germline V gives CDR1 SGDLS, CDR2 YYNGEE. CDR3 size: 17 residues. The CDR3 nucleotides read TGTGCCAGCAGCGTAGTGAGCGGGGGCCGCTCCTACAATGAGCAGTTCTTC. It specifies CASSVVSGGRSYNEQFF.

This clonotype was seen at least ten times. CDR3 coding DNA: TGCAGTGCTACCCTGAGGAGGGGGACAGATACGCAGTATTTT. Protein sequence: CSATLRRGTDTQYF. This chain uses TRBV20-1 with TRBJ2-3; D may correspond to TRBD1 or TRBD2 (6 bases each). The CDR3 contains 14 residues. V gave up 4 bases and J gave up 3 bases, with 14 bases separating them. Germline loops: CDR1 DFQATT, CDR2 SNEGSKA (reference sequence).

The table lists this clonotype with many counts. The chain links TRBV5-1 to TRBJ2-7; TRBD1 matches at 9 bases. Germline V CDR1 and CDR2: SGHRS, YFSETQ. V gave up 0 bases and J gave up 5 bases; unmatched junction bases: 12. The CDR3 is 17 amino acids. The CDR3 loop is CASSLVARDRAYDEQYF. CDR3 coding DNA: TGCGCCAGCAGCTTGGTCGCAAGGGACAGGGCGTACGACGAGCAGTACTTC.